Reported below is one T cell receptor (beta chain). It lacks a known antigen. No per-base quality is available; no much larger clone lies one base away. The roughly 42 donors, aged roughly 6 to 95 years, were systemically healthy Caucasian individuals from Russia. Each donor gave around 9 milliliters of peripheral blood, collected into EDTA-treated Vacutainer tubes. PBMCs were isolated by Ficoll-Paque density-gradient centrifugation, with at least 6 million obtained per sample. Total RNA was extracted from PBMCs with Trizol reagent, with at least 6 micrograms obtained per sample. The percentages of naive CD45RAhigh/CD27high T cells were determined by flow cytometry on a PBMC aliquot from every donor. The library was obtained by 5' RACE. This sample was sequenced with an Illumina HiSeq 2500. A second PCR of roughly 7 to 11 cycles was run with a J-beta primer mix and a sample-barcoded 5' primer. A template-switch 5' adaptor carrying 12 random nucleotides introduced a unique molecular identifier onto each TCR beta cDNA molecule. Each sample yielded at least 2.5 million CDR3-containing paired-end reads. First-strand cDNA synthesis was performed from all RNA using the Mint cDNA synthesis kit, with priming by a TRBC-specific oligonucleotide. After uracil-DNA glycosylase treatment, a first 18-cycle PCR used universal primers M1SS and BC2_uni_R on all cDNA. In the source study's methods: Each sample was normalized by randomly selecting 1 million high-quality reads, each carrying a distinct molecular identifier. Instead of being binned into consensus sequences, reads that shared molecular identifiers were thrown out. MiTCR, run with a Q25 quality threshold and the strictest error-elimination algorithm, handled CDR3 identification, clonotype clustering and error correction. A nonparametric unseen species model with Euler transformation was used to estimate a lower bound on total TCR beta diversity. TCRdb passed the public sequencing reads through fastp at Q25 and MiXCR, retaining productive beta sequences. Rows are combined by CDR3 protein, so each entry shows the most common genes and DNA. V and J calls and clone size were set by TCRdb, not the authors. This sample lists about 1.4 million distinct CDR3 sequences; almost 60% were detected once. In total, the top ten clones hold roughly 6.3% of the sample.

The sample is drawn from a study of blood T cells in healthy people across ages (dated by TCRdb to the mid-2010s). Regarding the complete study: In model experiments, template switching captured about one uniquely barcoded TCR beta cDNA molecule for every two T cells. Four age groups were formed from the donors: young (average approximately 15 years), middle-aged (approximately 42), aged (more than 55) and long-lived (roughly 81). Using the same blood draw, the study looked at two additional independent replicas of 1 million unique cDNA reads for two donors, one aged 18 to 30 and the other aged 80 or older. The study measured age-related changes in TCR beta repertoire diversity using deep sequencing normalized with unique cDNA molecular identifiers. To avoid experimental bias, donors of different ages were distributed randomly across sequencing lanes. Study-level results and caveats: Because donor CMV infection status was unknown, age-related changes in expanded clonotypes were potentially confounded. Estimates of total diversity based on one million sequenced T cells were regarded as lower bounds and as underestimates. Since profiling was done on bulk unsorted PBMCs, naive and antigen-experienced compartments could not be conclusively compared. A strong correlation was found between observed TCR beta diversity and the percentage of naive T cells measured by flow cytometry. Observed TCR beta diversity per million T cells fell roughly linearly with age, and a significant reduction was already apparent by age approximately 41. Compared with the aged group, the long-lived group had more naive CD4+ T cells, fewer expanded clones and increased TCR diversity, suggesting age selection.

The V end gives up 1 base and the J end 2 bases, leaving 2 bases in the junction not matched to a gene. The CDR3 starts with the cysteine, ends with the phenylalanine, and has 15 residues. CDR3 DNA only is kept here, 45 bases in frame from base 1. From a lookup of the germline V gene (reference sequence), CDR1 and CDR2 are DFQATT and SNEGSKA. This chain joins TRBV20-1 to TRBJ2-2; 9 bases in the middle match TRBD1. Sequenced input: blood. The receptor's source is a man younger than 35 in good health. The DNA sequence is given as TGCAGTGCTAGAGGGACAGGGGTTAACACCGGGGAGCTGTTTTTT. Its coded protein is CSARGTGVNTGELFF.